The 20 T cell receptor beta chains reported below all come from one sample, sequenced in a study of T cells after yellow fever vaccination. TCRdb independently ran MiXCR on the 5' RACE reads; one entry per CDR3 protein. The sample shows around 590,000 distinct CDR3 sequences, approximately 13% of them seen only once. The material was PBMCs, obtained on the day of the yellow fever booster vaccination. The receptors shown here come from a man aged 30 to 39 who received the YFV17D yellow fever vaccine.

The sample holds many counts of this clonotype. This sequence joins TRBV10-3 and TRBJ2-7; D not certain. CDR3 length: 14 residues. Germline CDR1 is ENHRY and CDR2 is SYGVKD. V was clipped by 4 bases and J by 1 base, with 11 bases between them. The CDR3, as DNA: TGTGCCATCAGTGCCGGCCAGGCGTCCTACGAGCAGTACTTC. It is translated as CAISAGQASYEQYF.

This clonotype has a handful of counts. The chain is built from TRBV25-1 and TRBJ1-2; D is perhaps TRBD1 (5 bases). Germline-derived CDR1 and CDR2 are MGHDK and SYGVNS. The CDR3 is 14 amino acids. Trimming shortened V by 3 bases and J by 6 bases, and 14 bases separated the two germline ends. CDR3: CASSEGQGVNGYTF. The CDR3 DNA sequence: TGTGCCAGCAGTGAGGGTCAGGGTGTGAATGGCTACACCTTC.

This clonotype was detected ten times or more. The rearrangement links TRBV6-2 or TRBV6-3 to TRBJ2-2; 8 bases map to TRBD2. The CDR3 is 16 residues long. Germline V gene sequence: CDR1 MNHEY, CDR2 SVGEGT. The junction had 7 bases not matched to a gene; V was cut back by 3 bases and J by 4 bases. Written as DNA, the CDR3 is TGTGCCAGCAGTTATCCCAGCGGGAGACCCACCGGGGAGCTGTTTTTT. Encoded protein: CASSYPSGRPTGELFF.

This clonotype has only a few counts. This chain joins TRBV27 and TRBJ2-3, with a weak D call TRBD2 (6 bases). CDR3 size: 13 residues. Germline values: CDR1 MNHEY, CDR2 SMNVEV (reference sequence). V was pared by 10 bases and J by 2 bases, with 13 bases between. The DNA for the CDR3 is TGTGCCACCCGCTCTAGCGTCACAGATACGCAGTATTTT. Residues: CATRSSVTDTQYF.

The chain employs TRBV10-3 and TRBJ2-6, with D unresolved. This CDR3 has 13 residues. The germline V gene encodes CDR1 ENHRY and CDR2 SYGVKD. Trimming left V 9 bases short and J 0 bases short, with 6 bases between. CDR3 protein: CAILRSGANVLTF. CDR3 sequence (DNA): TGTGCCATTTTGCGCTCTGGGGCCAACGTCCTGACTTTC.

The chain combines TRBV25-1 with TRBJ2-2; D is ambiguous. Germline values: CDR1 MGHDK, CDR2 SYGVNS. CDR3 size: 16 residues. Trimming pared 2 bases from V and 3 bases from J, leaving 13 bases between. The CDR3 DNA reads TGTGCCAGCAGTGAAGGGCCTTTATCTGACACCGGGGAGCTGTTTTTT. Protein product: CASSEGPLSDTGELFF.

This clonotype was observed many times. The chain is built from TRBV5-4 and TRBJ2-7; D uncertain. This CDR3 is 12 amino acids long. The ends were cut back, 3 bases at V and 2 bases at J, with 6 bases in the middle. CDR1 and CDR2 (germline): SGHNT, YYREEE (reference sequence). The CDR3 region has the DNA TGTGCCAGCAGCTCGGATACCTACGAGCAGTACTTC. Amino acids: CASSSDTYEQYF.

This clonotype has just a few counts. The V and J genes are TRBV7-3 and TRBJ2-5, with TRBD1 identical over 7 bases. The CDR3 spans 14 residues. Germline CDR1 and CDR2: SGHTA and FQGTGA. J gave up 6 bases and V 5 bases, and 9 bases lay outside the gene matches. CDR3: CASSPGTELQTQYF. CDR3 DNA: TGTGCCAGCAGCCCGGGGACAGAGCTGCAGACCCAGTACTTC.

The CDR3 is CASSPPGATNEKLFF. For the CDR3, the DNA is TGTGCCAGCTCACCCCCCGGTGCAACTAATGAAAAACTGTTTTTT. J is TRBJ1-4 and V is TRBV18, with unresolved D. Germline CDR1 is KGHSH and CDR2 is LQKENI. Trimming removed 3 bases from V and 0 bases from J, with 8 bases in between. There are 15 residues in the CDR3.

This clonotype was counted a few times. This chain joins TRBV12-3 or TRBV12-4 and TRBJ1-2; D may be TRBD1 (5 bases). The V and J ends lost 6 bases and 8 bases respectively, with 16 bases between them. CDR3 size: 13 residues. The CDR3 DNA is TGTGCCAGCAGGCCGGGACTCCAAGGAGGCTACACCTTC. It codes for CASRPGLQGGYTF.

This clonotype came up a few times. This chain connects TRBV12-3 or TRBV12-4 to TRBJ2-1; D possibly corresponds to TRBD2 (5 bases). V lost 1 base and J 7 bases, leaving 17 bases between the germline ends. This CDR3 region has 16 residues. For the CDR3, the DNA is TGTGCCAGCAGTTTAGGGGGTCTAGCAGTTGGGAATGAGCAGTTCTTC. Its protein product is CASSLGGLAVGNEQFF.

V gene TRBV10-3 combines with J gene TRBJ2-1, with 12 bases that match TRBD2. The J segment lost 7 bases and the V segment lost 10 bases, leaving 2 bases of the junction unmatched. The CDR3 totals 12 residues. Germline loops: CDR1 ENHRY, CDR2 SYGVKD. CDR3 in DNA: TGTGCCACGGGGACTAGCGGGAATGAGCAGTTCTTC. It is translated as CATGTSGNEQFF.

This clonotype was observed a handful of times. DNA for the CDR3: TGTGCCAGCTCACCCCCCGCAGGGGATAGAAATGAGCAGTTCTTC. The encoded protein is CASSPPAGDRNEQFF. The V gene is TRBV18, the J gene TRBJ2-1, with D possibly matching TRBD1 (6 bases). Trimming cost V 3 bases and J 7 bases, with 16 bases left between them. Germline values: CDR1 KGHSH, CDR2 LQKENI. The CDR3 extends over 15 amino acids. Drawing the rest from reference TRBV18 and TRBJ2-1, the complete variable domain is NAGVMQNPRHLVRRRGQEARLRCSPMKGHSHVYWYRQLPEEGLKFMVYLQKENIIDESGMPKERFSAEFPKEGPSILRIQQVVRGDSAAYFCASSPPAGDRNEQFFGPGTRLTVL.

The chain recombines TRBV18 with TRBJ2-3; TRBD2 matches 9 bases. V gave up 2 bases and J gave up 3 bases; unmatched junction bases: 6. Germline values: CDR1 KGHSH, CDR2 LQKENI. The CDR3 has 16 residues. The CDR3 coding sequence is TGTGCCAGCTCACCAAGGCGGGGGGGCCAGACAGATACGCAGTATTTT. Protein sequence: CASSPRRGGQTDTQYF.

This clonotype was detected a few times. V is TRBV29-1 and J is TRBJ2-1; 9 positions match TRBD2. The junction had 2 bases not matched to a gene; V was cut back by 6 bases and J by 5 bases. Germline V lookup: CDR1 SQVTM, CDR2 ANQGSEA. This CDR3 has 12 residues. This CDR3 reads CSVQREDNEQFF. The CDR3 nucleotides read TGCAGCGTGCAGCGGGAGGACAATGAGCAGTTCTTC.

The rearrangement joins TRBV4-3 to TRBJ2-3; D might be TRBD1 or TRBD2, each matching 5 bases. The CDR3 runs 16 residues. Trimming took off 0 bases at V and 0 bases at J, with 10 bases between the two ends. The germline V gene encodes CDR1 LGHNA and CDR2 YSLEER. The CDR3 spells CASSQDYGASTDTQYF. The CDR3 DNA reads TGCGCCAGCAGCCAAGACTACGGGGCAAGCACAGATACGCAGTATTTT.

The V call is TRBV27, the J call TRBJ2-7; the D gene is possibly TRBD2 (6 bases). The CDR3 length is 18 residues. Trimming cost V 5 bases and J 3 bases, with 26 bases left between them. Germline V lookup: CDR1 MNHEY, CDR2 SMNVEV (reference sequence). CDR3 sequence reads: CASSLRVTRALILYEQYF. CDR3 bases: TGTGCCAGCAGTCTGCGCGTGACTAGAGCCCTAATTCTCTACGAGCAGTACTTC.

This chain joins TRBV18 and TRBJ2-7, with D possibly matching TRBD2 (6 bases). The CDR3 has 15 residues. CDR1 is KGHSH, CDR2 LQKENI, per germline. Trimming stripped 3 bases from V and 2 bases from J, with 14 bases between. CDR3 bases: TGTGCCAGCTCACCGCGGGCGGGAACTGCCTACGAGCAGTACTTC. As protein: CASSPRAGTAYEQYF.

V is TRBV4-3 and J is TRBJ1-5; the match to TRBD1 covers 7 bases. The germline V gene encodes CDR1 LGHNA and CDR2 YSLEER. This CDR3 has 17 residues. The V segment lost 0 bases and the J segment 0 bases; nucleotides outside the gene matches: 5. In DNA form, the CDR3 reads TGCGCCAGCAGCCAAGATTTTGGGACAGTTAGCAATCAGCCCCAGCATTTT. Encoded protein: CASSQDFGTVSNQPQHF.

The J gene is TRBJ1-4, the V gene TRBV6-5; D is perhaps TRBD1 (5 bases). V lost 8 bases and J 8 bases, leaving 12 bases between the germline ends. From germline, CDR1 is MNHEY and CDR2 SVGAGI. CDR3 length: 12 amino acids. The DNA of the CDR3 is TGTGCCAGCCTCTTCTGGGGCGAAAAACTGTTTTTT. This sequence encodes CASLFWGEKLFF.